The rows below give T cell receptor beta chains drawn from one sample of a study of blood T cells in healthy people across ages. TCRdb re-called the 5' RACE reads through MiXCR, storing one row per CDR3 protein. The sample yields 1,500,000 or so distinct CDR3 sequences, roughly 43% seen once. Sequenced material: blood. These receptors were collected from a young woman in good health. Both conserved end residues are trimmed from each CDR3. The order of the fields is V gene, CDR3 length, J gene, CDR3 protein.

V gene: TRBV19
CDR3 length: 14
J gene: TRBJ2-7
CDR3 protein: ASSKRTGQGVSEQY

V gene: TRBV7-2
CDR3 length: 14
J gene: TRBJ2-3
CDR3 protein: ASSSYEWGRTDTQY

V gene: TRBV4-2
CDR3 length: 15
J gene: TRBJ2-4
CDR3 protein: ASSQEIDGSAKNIQY

V gene: TRBV11-3
CDR3 length: 12
J gene: TRBJ2-5
CDR3 protein: ASSSHGSYNEQY

V gene: TRBV20-1
CDR3 length: 13
J gene: TRBJ2-1
CDR3 protein: SAGVVANSYNEQF

V gene: TRBV12-3/TRBV12-4
CDR3 length: 11
J gene: TRBJ2-1
CDR3 protein: ASSLVGKSEQF

V gene: TRBV27
CDR3 length: 15
J gene: TRBJ2-3
CDR3 protein: ASSPGLVGVSSGTQY

V gene: TRBV7-2
CDR3 length: 12
J gene: TRBJ2-7
CDR3 protein: ASSLNPGLYEQY

V gene: TRBV20-1
CDR3 length: 13
J gene: TRBJ2-1
CDR3 protein: SARGGPTGYNEQF

V gene: TRBV4-3
CDR3 length: 12
J gene: TRBJ2-2
CDR3 protein: ASSHRQGAGELF

V gene: TRBV29-1
CDR3 length: 13
J gene: TRBJ2-2
CDR3 protein: SVAPGQENTGELF

V gene: TRBV20-1
CDR3 length: 10
J gene: TRBJ2-1
CDR3 protein: SVFLTFNEQF

V gene: TRBV4-3
CDR3 length: 13
J gene: TRBJ1-2
CDR3 protein: ASSQDTGTVYGYT

V gene: TRBV11-2
CDR3 length: 11
J gene: TRBJ1-2
CDR3 protein: ASSARDIYGYT

V gene: TRBV6-1
CDR3 length: 14
J gene: TRBJ2-3
CDR3 protein: ATLSGRRGGTDTQY

V gene: TRBV14
CDR3 length: 12
J gene: TRBJ2-2
CDR3 protein: ASRAGQTTGELF

V gene: TRBV7-2
CDR3 length: 13
J gene: TRBJ2-3
CDR3 protein: ASSSRWARTDTQY

V gene: TRBV12-3/TRBV12-4
CDR3 length: 12
J gene: TRBJ1-4
CDR3 protein: ASSLWRVDEKLF

V gene: TRBV28
CDR3 length: 14
J gene: TRBJ1-5
CDR3 protein: ASSSIDRGPNQPQH

V gene: TRBV7-2
CDR3 length: 10
J gene: TRBJ1-2
CDR3 protein: ASSDPPHGYT

V gene: TRBV29-1
CDR3 length: 11
J gene: TRBJ1-6
CDR3 protein: SVEEGPTSPLH

V gene: TRBV6-5
CDR3 length: 13
J gene: TRBJ1-1
CDR3 protein: ASSTRTGGNTEAF

V gene: TRBV4-1
CDR3 length: 12
J gene: TRBJ1-6
CDR3 protein: ASSHGLRDSPLH

V gene: TRBV28
CDR3 length: 10
J gene: TRBJ1-2
CDR3 protein: ASQGWEYGYT